This T cell receptor beta chain appears in the sequencing data of a study of T cells in Graves' hyperthyroidism and ophthalmopathy. Findings and caveats of the study: Most thyroid-expanded clonotypes above 0.001 were also found in blood.

Regions amplified from RNA transcripts were the TCR beta CDR3 regions. The TCR CDR3 first-round RT-PCR relied on the HTBI primer set. TCRdb re-derived calls from the multiplex PCR reads in MiXCR, one entry per CDR3 protein. The sample records about 420,000 distinct CDR3 sequences, approximately 14% being singletons. The table lists this clonotype with many counts. Its antigen is unidentified. V shed 7 bases and J 6 bases; nucleotides not matched to a gene: 17. Germline V CDR1 and CDR2: MDHEN, SYDVKM. The CDR3 covers 16 residues. This receptor was taken from a woman aged 18-29 years with Graves' hyperthyroidism. Sequencing was performed on blood. V gene TRBV28 combines with J gene TRBJ1-2; 7 bases are a match to TRBD1. CDR3 bases: TGTGCCAGCACAACTTCGGGACAGTGGAAGGCGGATGGCTACACCTTC. Translation gives CASTTSGQWKADGYTF.